This T cell receptor (beta chain) is from a study of metastatic and nonmetastatic thyroid tumors. About the study: The comparison covered peripheral blood and tumor or nodule tissue in malignant and benign thyroid patients. Findings and caveats of the study: As reported, TCR beta diversity in blood and tumor was significantly higher in malignant thyroid tumors than in benign nodules.

Study processing details: The study took CDR3 differences across clinicopathological groups and made a distant-metastasis classifier for papillary thyroid cancer from them. TCRdb reassembled clones from the PCR reads with MiXCR. The V and J calls shown here were made by TCRdb, not taken from the authors' results. Altogether under 50,000 clones are present, roughly 28% being singletons, with the ten largest covering roughly 11%. Germline assignment: CDR1 SGHRS and CDR2 YFSETQ. V lost 0 bases, J lost 6 bases, and 8 bases stayed unmatched. The CDR3 is made up of 16 amino acids. Points on this clone: Its antigen is undetermined.

Thyroid surgery was preceded by no treatment in any patient. The specimen sequenced was blood. This sequence joins TRBV5-1 and TRBJ2-7; 11 bases match TRBD2. The origin of this receptor is a male donor with papillary thyroid cancer or a benign thyroid nodule (not recorded which). Some clones in this sample may be carry-over from other donors' samples. The CDR3 DNA reads TGCGCCAGCAGCTTGGACTCCCTAGCGGGAGGTCGCGAGCAGTACTTC. The encoded protein is CASSLDSLAGGREQYF.